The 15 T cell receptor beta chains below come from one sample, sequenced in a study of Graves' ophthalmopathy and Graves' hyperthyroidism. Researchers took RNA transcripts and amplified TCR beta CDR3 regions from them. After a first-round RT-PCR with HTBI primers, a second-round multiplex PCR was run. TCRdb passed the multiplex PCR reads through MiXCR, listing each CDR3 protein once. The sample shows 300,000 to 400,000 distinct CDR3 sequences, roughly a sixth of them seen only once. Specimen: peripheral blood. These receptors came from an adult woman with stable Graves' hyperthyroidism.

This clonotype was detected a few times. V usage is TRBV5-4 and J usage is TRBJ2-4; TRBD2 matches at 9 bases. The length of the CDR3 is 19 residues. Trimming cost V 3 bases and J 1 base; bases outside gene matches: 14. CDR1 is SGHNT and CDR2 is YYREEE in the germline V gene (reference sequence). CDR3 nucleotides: TGTGCCAGCAGCTCGGGACTAGCTTTCCCCCTAGGGGCCAAAAACATTCAGTACTTC. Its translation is CASSSGLAFPLGAKNIQYF.

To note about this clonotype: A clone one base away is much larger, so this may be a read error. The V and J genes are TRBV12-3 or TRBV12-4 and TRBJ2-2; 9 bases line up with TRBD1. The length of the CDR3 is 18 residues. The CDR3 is CASSSRRTGVVFTGDLFF. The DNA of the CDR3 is TGTGCCAGCAGTTCAAGGAGGACAGGGGTAGTCTTTACCGGGGATCTGTTTTTT.

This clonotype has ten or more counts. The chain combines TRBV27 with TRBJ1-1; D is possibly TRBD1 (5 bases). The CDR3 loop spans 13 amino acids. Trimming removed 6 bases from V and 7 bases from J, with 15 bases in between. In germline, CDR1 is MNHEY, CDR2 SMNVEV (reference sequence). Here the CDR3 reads CASRGFMGDEAFF. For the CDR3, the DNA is TGTGCCAGCAGGGGATTCATGGGGGATGAAGCTTTCTTT.

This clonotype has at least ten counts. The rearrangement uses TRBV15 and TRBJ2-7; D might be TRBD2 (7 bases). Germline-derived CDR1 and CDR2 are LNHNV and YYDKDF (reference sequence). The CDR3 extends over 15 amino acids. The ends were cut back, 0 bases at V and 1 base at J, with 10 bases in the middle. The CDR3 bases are TGTGCCACCAGCAGAGAAGGGGGGGCATCCTACGAGCAGTACTTC. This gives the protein CATSREGGASYEQYF.

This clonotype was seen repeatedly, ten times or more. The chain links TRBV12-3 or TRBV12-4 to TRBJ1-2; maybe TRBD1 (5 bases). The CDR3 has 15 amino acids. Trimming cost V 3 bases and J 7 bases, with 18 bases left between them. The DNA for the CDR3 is TGTGCCAGCAGTTTTAGGGACGTCAGGGTCTTTGGCTACACCTTC. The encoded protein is CASSFRDVRVFGYTF.

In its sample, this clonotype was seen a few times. CDR3 loop: CASSLSGTVTYEQYF. CDR3 sequence (DNA): TGTGCCAGCAGTTTATCCGGGACAGTTACCTACGAGCAGTACTTC. The chain combines TRBV12-3 or TRBV12-4 with TRBJ2-7, with 7 bases that match TRBD1. After removal of 2 bases from V and 2 bases from J, the junction contained 6 bases not matched to a gene. The CDR3 consists of 15 residues.

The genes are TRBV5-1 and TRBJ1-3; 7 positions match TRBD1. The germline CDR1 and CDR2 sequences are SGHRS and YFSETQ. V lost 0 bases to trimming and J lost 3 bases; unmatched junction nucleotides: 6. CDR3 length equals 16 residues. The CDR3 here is CASSLAEQGLGNTIYF. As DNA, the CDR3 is TGCGCCAGCAGCTTGGCCGAACAGGGGCTTGGAAACACCATATATTTT.

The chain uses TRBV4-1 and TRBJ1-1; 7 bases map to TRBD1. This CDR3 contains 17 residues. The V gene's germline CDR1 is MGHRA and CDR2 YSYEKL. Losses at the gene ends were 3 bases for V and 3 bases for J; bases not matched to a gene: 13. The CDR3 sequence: CASSHGPGGMVDTEAFF. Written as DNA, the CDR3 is TGCGCCAGCAGCCATGGACCAGGGGGTATGGTTGACACTGAAGCTTTCTTT.

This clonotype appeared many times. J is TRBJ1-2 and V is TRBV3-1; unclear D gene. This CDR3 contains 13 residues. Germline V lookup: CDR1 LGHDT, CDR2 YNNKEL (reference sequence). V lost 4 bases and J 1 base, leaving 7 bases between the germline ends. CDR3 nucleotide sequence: TGTGCCAGCAGCCCGACACTTAACTATGGCTACACCTTC. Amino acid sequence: CASSPTLNYGYTF.

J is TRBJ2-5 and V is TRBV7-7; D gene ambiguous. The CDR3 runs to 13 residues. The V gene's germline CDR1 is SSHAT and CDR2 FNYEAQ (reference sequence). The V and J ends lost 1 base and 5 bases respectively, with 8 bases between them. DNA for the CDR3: TGTGCCAGCAGCTTAGGGGTTATGGAGACCCAGTACTTC. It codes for CASSLGVMETQYF. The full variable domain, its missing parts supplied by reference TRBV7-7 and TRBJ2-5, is GAGVSQSPRYKVTKRGQDVTLRCDPISSHATLYWYQQALGQGPEFLTYFNYEAQPDKSGLPSDRFSAERPEGSISTLTIQRTEQRDSAMYRCASSLGVMETQYFGPGTRLLVL.

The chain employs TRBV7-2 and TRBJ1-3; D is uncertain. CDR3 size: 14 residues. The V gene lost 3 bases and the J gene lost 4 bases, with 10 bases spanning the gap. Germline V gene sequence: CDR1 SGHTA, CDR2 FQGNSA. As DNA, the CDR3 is TGTGCCAGCAGCTTTCCAGATTACGGAAACACCATATATTTT. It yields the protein CASSFPDYGNTIYF.

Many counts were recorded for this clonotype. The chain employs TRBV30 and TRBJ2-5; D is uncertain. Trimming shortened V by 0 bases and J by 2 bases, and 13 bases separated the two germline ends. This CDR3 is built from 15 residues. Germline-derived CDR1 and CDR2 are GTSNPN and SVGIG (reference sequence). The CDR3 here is CAWSVLFRTQETQYF. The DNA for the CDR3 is TGTGCCTGGAGTGTACTGTTTCGTACTCAAGAGACCCAGTACTTC.

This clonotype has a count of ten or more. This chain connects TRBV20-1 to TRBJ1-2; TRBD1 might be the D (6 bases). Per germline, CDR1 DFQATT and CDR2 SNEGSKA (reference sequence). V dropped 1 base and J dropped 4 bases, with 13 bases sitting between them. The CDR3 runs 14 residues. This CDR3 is CSARARQEIYGYTF. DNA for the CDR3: TGCAGTGCTAGAGCCCGACAGGAAATCTATGGCTACACCTTC.

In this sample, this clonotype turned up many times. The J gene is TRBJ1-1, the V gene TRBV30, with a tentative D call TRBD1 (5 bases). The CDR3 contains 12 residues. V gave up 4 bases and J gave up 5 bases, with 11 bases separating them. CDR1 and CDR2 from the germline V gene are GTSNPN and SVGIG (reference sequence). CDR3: CAWKFQGTEAFF. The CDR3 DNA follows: TGTGCCTGGAAGTTCCAGGGTACTGAAGCTTTCTTT. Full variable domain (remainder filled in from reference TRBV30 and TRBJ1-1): SQTIHQWPATLVQPVGSPLSLECTVEGTSNPNLYWYRQAAGRGLQLLFYSVGIGQISSEVPQNLSASRPQDRQFILSSKKLLLSDSGFYLCAWKFQGTEAFFGQGTRLTVV.

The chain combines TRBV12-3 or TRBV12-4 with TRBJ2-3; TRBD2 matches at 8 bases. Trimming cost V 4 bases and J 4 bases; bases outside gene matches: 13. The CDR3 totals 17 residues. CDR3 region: CASSWNPGRVPSDTQYF. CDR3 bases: TGTGCCAGCAGTTGGAACCCCGGGAGGGTCCCCTCAGATACGCAGTATTTT.